The rows below give T cell receptor beta chains drawn from one sample of a study of blood T cell repertoires in COVID-19. TCRdb keeps only in-frame clones here, not all; method: immunoSEQ multiplex PCR. The repertoire consists of about 200,000 clones, with approximately 85% occurring once and the leading ten covering about 5.6%. Input material: PBMCs or T cells enriched from blood (not recorded which). These receptor sequences come from a man between 35 and 55 years old with acute COVID-19. CDR3s include the opening cysteine and the closing phenylalanine or tryptophan. The order of the fields is V gene, J gene, clone size, D gene, CDR3 DNA, CDR3 protein. A D gene is named only where the DNA matches it firmly. Some rows mark clone size as missing; the rest say once, few, many or name a class of expanded clone.

TRBV28	TRBJ2-1	once	.	TGTGCCAGCAGTACCGGACAGCCGGGCGCGCAGCAGTTCTTC	CASSTGQPGAQQFF
TRBV2	TRBJ1-1	.	.	TGTGCCAGCACCCGACCGGCGGCAAGCACTGAAGCTTTCTTT	CASTRPAASTEAFF
TRBV10-3	TRBJ1-6	.	TRBD1	TGTGCCATCAGTGGTGGGACAGGAGATTCACCCCTCCACTTT	CAISGGTGDSPLHF
TRBV11-2	TRBJ1-3	few	.	TGTGCCAGCAGCTTCTCCGGACTGAGCTCTGGAAACACCATATATTTT	CASSFSGLSSGNTIYF
TRBV19	TRBJ1-2	once	.	TGTGCCAGTAGGGAAGGCGGCCATGGCTACACCTTC	CASREGGHGYTF
TRBV28	TRBJ2-7	.	TRBD1	TGTGCCAGCAAAACACCGGGGACAGGTTCGTACGAGCAGTACTTC	CASKTPGTGSYEQYF
TRBV6-5	TRBJ2-6	once	TRBD2	TGTGCCAGTCGGCCGGGGGGCTCTGGGGCCAACGTCCTGACTTTC	CASRPGGSGANVLTF
TRBV20-1	TRBJ1-2	.	.	TGCAGTGCTGGTGCAGGGGAACGGTATGGCTACACCTTC	CSAGAGERYGYTF
TRBV24-1	TRBJ2-5	.	TRBD1	TGTGCCACCAGTGATCAACAGGGGCAAGAGACCCAGTACTTC	CATSDQQGQETQYF
TRBV7-3	TRBJ1-2	.	TRBD1	TGTGCCAGCAGCTTAGGACAGGGCTCTGGCTACACCTTC	CASSLGQGSGYTF
TRBV3-1/TRBV3-2	TRBJ2-4	once	.	TGTGCCAGCAGCCGAAAGCGAGAGCCCCCTTCCATTCAGTACTTC	CASSRKREPPSIQYF
TRBV28	TRBJ1-5	.	.	TGTGCCAGCCAAAGCACGGCGGGGGGTTGGAATCAGCCCCAGCATTTT	CASQSTAGGWNQPQHF
TRBV6-1	TRBJ1-3	.	.	TGTGCCAGCAGTGAAATCATCGGTAACACCATATATTTT	CASSEIIGNTIYF
TRBV13	TRBJ2-6	.	.	TGTGCCAGCAGCCTCACCGGGGTAGGGGCCAACGTCCTGACTTTC	CASSLTGVGANVLTF
TRBV11-3	TRBJ2-1	.	TRBD1	TGTGCCAGCAGCTTAGGTTGGGGGACAGTAGATAATGAGCAGTTCTTC	CASSLGWGTVDNEQFF
TRBV5-6	TRBJ2-1	.	TRBD1	TGTGCCAGCAGCTGGGACAGGAACAATGAGCAGTTCTTC	CASSWDRNNEQFF
TRBV6-2/TRBV6-3	TRBJ2-7	.	.	TGTGCCAGCAGTTCAGGGGTTAACGAGCAGTACTTC	CASSSGVNEQYF
TRBV2	TRBJ1-5	.	.	TGTGCCAGCAGAGGGGCCTTCAATCAGCCCCAGCATTTT	CASRGAFNQPQHF
TRBV6-4	TRBJ2-3	.	.	TGTGCCAGCAGTGACTCGGGGGCGGGAGCCCGGGATACGCAGTATTTT	CASSDSGAGARDTQYF
TRBV9	TRBJ2-1	.	TRBD2	TGTGCCACTGCCCTGACCGGGACTAGCGATGAGCAGTTCTTC	CATALTGTSDEQFF
TRBV24-1	TRBJ2-1	.	.	TGTGCCACCAGTGAGACACTAGACTCGTCCTACAATGAGCAGTTCTTC	CATSETLDSSYNEQFF
TRBV2	TRBJ1-2	.	TRBD1	TGTGCCAGCAGCGAAGGGACAGGGTATGGCTACACCTTC	CASSEGTGYGYTF
TRBV29-1	TRBJ2-5	once	.	TGCAGCGTAGCCCCCAGGCTCCAAGAGACCCAGTACTTC	CSVAPRLQETQYF
TRBV28	TRBJ1-5	.	.	TGTGCCAGCCGTATCACAACGAATCAGCCCCAGCATTTT	CASRITTNQPQHF
TRBV27	TRBJ1-2	.	TRBD1	TGTGCCAGCAGTCTACTACAGGGGAATGGCTACACCTTC	CASSLLQGNGYTF
TRBV19	TRBJ2-4	.	.	TGTGCCAGTAGTACGTATCGACAGAGCCTAGCCAAAAACATTCAGTACTTC	CASSTYRQSLAKNIQYF
TRBV19	TRBJ2-3	.	.	TGTGCCAGTAGTTCCTCCGGGAGCCGGTCCGATACGCAGTATTTT	CASSSSGSRSDTQYF
TRBV15	TRBJ1-1	.	.	TGTGCCACCAGCAGAGATTCAGGGGCCGCTGAAGCTTTCTTT	CATSRDSGAAEAFF
TRBV6-4	TRBJ2-1	.	.	TGTGCCAGCACCCAGGGGGCGGGAGGGAATGAGCAGTTCTTC	CASTQGAGGNEQFF
TRBV27	TRBJ2-2	.	TRBD2	TGTGCCAGCAGTTTATCGCCGATAATCGGGAGGGCCGCCGGGGAGCTGTTTTTT	CASSLSPIIGRAAGELFF
TRBV7-9	TRBJ1-5	.	.	TGTGCCAGCAGCCCAGGGTCCCTCAATCAGCCCCAGCATTTT	CASSPGSLNQPQHF
TRBV5-1	TRBJ1-2	.	.	TGCGCCAGCAGCTTGGGATCGGGTAACTATGGCTACACCTTC	CASSLGSGNYGYTF
TRBV27	TRBJ2-2	few	TRBD1	TGTGCCAGCAGACGGACAGGCTGGACCGGGGAGCTGTTTTTT	CASRRTGWTGELFF
TRBV27	TRBJ2-6	.	.	TGTGCCAGCAGCTCCGTCTCCTCTGGGGCCAACGTCCTGACTTTC	CASSSVSSGANVLTF
TRBV6-5	TRBJ1-6	.	TRBD1	TGTGCCAGCAGCCCCGACAGGGATTCACCCCTCCACTTT	CASSPDRDSPLHF
TRBV19	TRBJ1-4	once	TRBD1	TGTGCCAGTAGCACCGGGACAGGAAATGAAAAACTGTTTTTT	CASSTGTGNEKLFF